This TCR beta chain comes out of a study of blood T cell repertoires in COVID-19. Overall study context: The origin of the acute and convalescent COVID-19 samples was the United States, Italy and Spain. PBMCs, B-cell-depleted T cells, or T cells were the source of the cDNA or gDNA that made up the material.

From germline, CDR1 is LGHDT and CDR2 YNNKEL (reference sequence). This CDR3 is 16 amino acids long. The ends lost 2 bases at V and 1 base at J; junction bases unmatched: 3. Only in-frame clones appear in the TCRdb table, and some are missing; sequencing was by immunoSEQ multiplex PCR. The sample records approximately 390,000 clones, roughly 90% being singletons. Sample: peripheral blood. This clonotype originated in a man aged 18 to 30 with active or convalescent COVID-19. V gene TRBV3-1 (or the pseudogene TRBV3-2) combines with J gene TRBJ2-3; TRBD2 matches at 10 bases. The chain's CDR3 is CASSQRSGGGTDTQYF. DNA of the CDR3: TGTGCCAGCAGCCAAAGAAGCGGGGGGGGCACAGATACGCAGTATTTT.